The T cell receptor (beta chain) described here comes from a study of T cell repertoires in cytomegalovirus infection. Study in general: Public TCR beta signature analysis indicated the presence of both CMV infection and matching HLA type. Whole-study results and caveats: Public TCR beta family frequency separated CMV-and-HLA carriers, including in an independent cohort. CMV-specific TCR beta clonotypes restricted by HLA-C dominated the ex vivo response.

One entry per CDR3 protein results from TCRdb running MiXCR on the reads. Of over 250,000 distinct CDR3 sequences detected, about 26% appear once; the ten largest clones hold 14%. The V gene's germline CDR1 is DFQATT and CDR2 SNEGSKA (reference sequence). V was clipped by 7 bases and J by 1 base, with 19 bases between them. This CDR3 region has 15 residues. The table lists this clonotype with a few counts. Antigen: not known. The specimen was PBMCs. The clonotype comes from a human donor in good health (CMV status not recorded). Some clones in this sample may be carry-over from other donors' samples. The chain uses TRBV20-1 and TRBJ1-1; the D gene is possibly TRBD1 (6 bases). The CDR3 sequence: CSVRGPGEGNTEAFF. CDR3 DNA: TGCAGTGTCAGGGGTCCAGGGGAAGGGAACACTGAAGCTTTCTTT.